Following are 8 T cell receptor beta chains from one sample sequenced in a study of blood T cell repertoires in COVID-19. Clones were read by immunoSEQ multiplex PCR, and TCRdb kept only the in-frame ones, dropping some. The table has 230,000 or so clones, about four fifths seen once. Sequenced: PBMCs or T cells enriched from blood (not recorded which). All receptors come from a man in his fifties or sixties who had recovered from COVID-19.

This chain links TRBV19 with TRBJ2-2; 8 bases match TRBD1. CDR3 length equals 15 residues. Germline V lookup: CDR1 LNHDA, CDR2 SQIVND (reference sequence). V lost 3 bases and J lost 7; bases outside the gene matches: 7. The CDR3 protein is CASSIGDRRYGELFF. Here the CDR3 DNA reads TGTGCCAGTAGTATCGGGGACAGGAGGTACGGGGAGCTGTTTTTT.

The chain couples TRBV20-1 to TRBJ1-2, with a tentative D call TRBD1 (5 bases). CDR3 size: 13 residues. V was cut by 3 bases and J by 4 bases, with 12 bases left in between. CDR1 is DFQATT, CDR2 SNEGSKA, per germline (reference sequence). CDR3 in amino acids: CSASLGGLYGYTF. The CDR3 region has the DNA TGCAGTGCTAGTTTGGGGGGACTCTATGGCTACACCTTC.

V is TRBV5-6 and J is TRBJ1-4, with 9 bases identical to TRBD1. The CDR3 totals 16 residues. J gave up 5 bases and V 0 bases, and 5 bases lay outside the gene matches. Germline V gives CDR1 SGHDT, CDR2 YYEEEE. CDR3 region: CASSLVLGQGNEKLFF. The CDR3 DNA reads TGTGCCAGCAGCTTGGTGCTGGGACAGGGAAATGAAAAACTGTTTTTT.

The rearrangement uses TRBV5-1 and TRBJ2-7, with 11 bases that match TRBD2. CDR3 length equals 15 residues. CDR1 and CDR2 from the germline V gene are SGHRS and YFSETQ. Trimming cost V 5 bases and J 0 bases; bases outside gene matches: 4. The CDR3, as DNA: TGCGCCAGCAGTTTGACTAGCGGGATCTCCTACGAGCAGTACTTC. Protein product: CASSLTSGISYEQYF.

Concerning this clone: The junction departs from the called germline gene at one end, perhaps through a read error. The chain joins TRBV30 to TRBJ2-2; the match to TRBD1 covers 10 bases. Germline CDR1 GTSNPN, CDR2 SVGIG (reference sequence). This CDR3 spans 15 amino acids. This chain's CDR3 is CAWGTGQGNAGELFF. CDR3 bases: TGTGCCTGGGGGACGGGACAGGGGAACGCCGGGGAGCTGTTTTTT.

The rearrangement uses TRBV10-3 and TRBJ2-7; 7 nucleotides align to TRBD1. Germline V gene sequence: CDR1 ENHRY, CDR2 SYGVKD. V lost 9 bases and J lost 0; bases outside the gene matches: 5. The CDR3 has 13 amino acids. CDR3 residues: CAITGVGSYEQYF. CDR3 sequence (DNA): TGTGCCATAACAGGGGTGGGCTCCTACGAGCAGTACTTC.

The rearrangement uses TRBV18 and TRBJ2-2; 7 nucleotides agree with TRBD1. The J segment lost 7 bases and the V segment lost 3 bases, leaving 14 bases of the junction unmatched. This CDR3 comprises 17 residues. CDR1 KGHSH and CDR2 LQKENI come from the germline V gene. CDR3 bases: TGTGCCAGCTCACCTCGGCCGGACAGGACGTTCATCGGGGAGCTGTTTTTT. This translates into CASSPRPDRTFIGELFF.

V and J are TRBV27 and TRBJ2-7; 8 bases match TRBD2. The CDR3 runs to 14 residues. The V and J ends lost 7 bases and 4 bases, in that order; junction bases with no gene match: 9. CDR1 and CDR2 from the germline V gene are MNHEY and SMNVEV (reference sequence). The chain's CDR3 is CASNRGGRRYEQYF. As DNA, the CDR3 is TGTGCCAGCAACCGGGGGGGGCGCAGGTACGAGCAGTACTTC.